These 15 T cell receptor beta chains came from one sample sequenced in a study of cytomegalovirus exposure and HLA in healthy donors (dated by TCRdb to 2016 to 2017). Library method: the immunoSEQ multiplex PCR assay. The multiplex PCR relied on a mix of 60 forward primers for TCR Vbeta segments and 13 reverse primers for TCR Jbeta segments. In TCRdb, the immuneACCESS table is reduced to in-frame sequences with V and J assigned. These tables do not hold every clone; where another copy was compared, an unresolved V gene accounts for under half, and the others remain unexplained. This sample holds more than 200,000 clones; 70% were observed only once. The top ten constitute less than 3% of the sample. Sequenced: PBMCs. These receptors were collected from a man in his forties in good health and CMV-seropositive.

This clone has a single count. The rearrangement links TRBV4-2 to TRBJ2-7, with TRBD2 as a possible D gene (5 bases). CDR3 size: 16 residues. V shed 3 bases and J shed 2 bases, with 17 bases lying between them. Germline lookup yields CDR1 LGHNA and CDR2 YNFKEQ. The CDR3 protein is CASSQQERAATYEQYF. DNA for the CDR3: TGTGCCAGCAGCCAGCAGGAGAGGGCAGCTACCTACGAGCAGTACTTC.

About this clone: The junction and the germline gene differ at one end; a read error may be behind it. The chain employs TRBV7-9 and TRBJ2-2; tentative D call: TRBD1 (5 bases). This CDR3 region has 16 residues. Germline V gene sequence: CDR1 SEHNR, CDR2 FQNEAQ (reference sequence). The CDR3 here is CSSSTYSGQRTGELFF. CDR3 nucleotide sequence: TGTTCCAGCAGCACCTACTCAGGGCAGAGAACCGGGGAGCTGTTTTTT.

This chain connects TRBV7-9 to TRBJ2-2; D remains ambiguous. From germline, CDR1 is SEHNR and CDR2 FQNEAQ (reference sequence). The CDR3 is made up of 11 amino acids. V was cut by 8 bases and J by 7 bases, with 8 bases left in between. CDR3 residues: CASPVGGELFF. In nucleotides, the CDR3 is TGTGCCAGCCCCGTCGGCGGGGAGCTGTTTTTT.

This clone appeared a few times. The chain recombines TRBV6-5 with TRBJ1-5; possible D gene TRBD1, 6 bases. Looked up from germline, CDR1 is MNHEY and CDR2 is SVGAGI. This CDR3 is built from 15 residues. V was cut by 5 bases and J by 8 bases, with 19 bases left in between. CDR3 nucleotide sequence: TGTGCCAGCAGTCCCGGACAGAGCACTGTTGAGCCCCAGCATTTT. As protein: CASSPGQSTVEPQHF.

CDR3 bases: TGTGCCAGCAGTGAGACAGGGGGCCGCCAGAACTATGGCTACACCTTC. Its protein is CASSETGGRQNYGYTF. The chain couples TRBV6-1 to TRBJ1-2; TRBD1 matches at 10 bases. Trimming at V came to 3 bases and at J to 2 bases, leaving 6 bases not matched to a gene. There are 16 residues in the CDR3. Per the germline V gene, CDR1 is MNHNS and CDR2 is SASEGT.

The gene calls are TRBV5-4 and TRBJ2-2; tentatively, D is TRBD2 (6 bases). The germline V and J ends were trimmed by 10 bases and 6 bases, with 16 bases remaining between them. This CDR3 contains 13 residues. CDR1 SGHNT and CDR2 YYREEE come from the germline V gene (reference sequence). Written as DNA, the CDR3 is TGTGCCTTTGCGGGGTGGGGTGCCGGGGAGCTGTTTTTT. Encoded protein: CAFAGWGAGELFF. Full variable domain (outside the CDR3, taken from reference TRBV5-4 and TRBJ2-2): ETGVTQSPTHLIKTRGQQVTLRCSSQSGHNTVSWYQQALGQGPQFIFQYYREEENGRGNFPPRFSGLQFPNYSSELNVNALELDDSALYLCAFAGWGAGELFFGEGSRLTVL.

The chain employs TRBV5-4 and TRBJ1-6, with a weak D call TRBD1 (5 bases). CDR3 size: 14 residues. Germline CDR1 and CDR2: SGHNT and YYREEE (reference sequence). Trimming took off 5 bases at V and 5 bases at J, with 11 bases between the two ends. The CDR3 here is CASRPDSDNSPLHF. The CDR3 DNA reads TGTGCCAGCAGACCCGACAGTGATAATTCACCCCTCCACTTT.

The chain couples TRBV6-1 to TRBJ1-3; D uncertain. Germline CDR1 MNHNS, CDR2 SASEGT. V was trimmed by 8 bases and J by 0 bases, leaving 5 bases between them. The CDR3 has 12 residues. CDR3 coding DNA: TGTGCCAGCCTACCCTCTGGAAACACCATATATTTT. Translation: CASLPSGNTIYF.

The genes are TRBV11-1 and TRBJ1-1, with 7 bases matching TRBD1. V was clipped by 5 bases and J by 6 bases; unmatched bases: 6. The CDR3 has 13 residues. The germline V gene has CDR1 SGHAT and CDR2 FQDESV (reference sequence). This CDR3 is CASSRTGGAEAFF. CDR3 bases: TGTGCCAGCAGCCGGACAGGAGGGGCTGAAGCTTTCTTT.

This clone was found a few times. The gene calls are TRBV28 and TRBJ1-2; 8 bases align to TRBD1. V was pared by 8 bases and J by 4 bases, with 9 bases of the junction left unmatched. The CDR3 has 14 amino acids. CDR1 is MDHEN and CDR2 is SYDVKM in the germline V gene. The CDR3 DNA follows: TGTGCCAGCTACGGACAGGGTCAGGTCTATGGCTACACCTTC. It translates to CASYGQGQVYGYTF.

This chain connects TRBV29-1 to TRBJ1-5, with D possibly being TRBD1 (6 bases). CDR1 and CDR2 from the germline V gene are SQVTM and ANQGSEA. This CDR3 comprises 15 residues. Trimming shortened V by 6 bases and J by 0 bases, and 15 bases separated the two germline ends. The CDR3 protein is CSVLDGGYSNQPQHF. In DNA, the CDR3 is TGCAGCGTCCTGGATGGGGGCTATAGCAATCAGCCCCAGCATTTT.

The chain carries TRBV6-1 and TRBJ2-3; 8 nucleotides line up with TRBD2. The CDR3 is 16 residues long. CDR1 and CDR2 (germline): MNHNS, SASEGT. The junction had 5 bases not matched to a gene; V was cut back by 1 base and J by 2 bases. The CDR3: CASSEDGSGVTDTQYF. In nucleotides, the CDR3 is TGTGCCAGCAGTGAAGATGGTAGCGGGGTCACAGATACGCAGTATTTT.

The chain links TRBV6-6 to TRBJ1-4, with TRBD1 as a possible D gene (5 bases). The CDR3 extends over 14 amino acids. Germline V gene data show CDR1 as MNHNY and CDR2 as SVGAGI (reference sequence). V was cut by 5 bases and J by 0 bases, with 7 bases left in between. The CDR3 DNA reads TGTGCCAGCAGTAGACAGTCAACTAATGAAAAACTGTTTTTT. This gives the protein CASSRQSTNEKLFF.

This chain uses TRBV10-3 with TRBJ1-1; TRBD1 aligns across 10 bases. The junction had 9 bases not matched to a gene; V was cut back by 6 bases and J by 8 bases. Germline loops: CDR1 ENHRY, CDR2 SYGVKD. This CDR3 has 14 amino acids. The CDR3 sequence: CAISETGGKGEAFF. DNA of the CDR3: TGTGCCATCAGCGAGACAGGGGGCAAGGGGGAAGCTTTCTTT.

The sample holds one count of this clone. V gene TRBV6-5 combines with J gene TRBJ1-2; TRBD1 aligns across 12 bases. Germline CDR1 is MNHEY and CDR2 is SVGAGI. V was pared by 6 bases and J by 7 bases, with 9 bases of the junction left unmatched. The CDR3 length is 15 residues. CDR3 nucleotides: TGTGCCAGCAGCCGGGGGGACAGGGGGCGGGGTGGCTACACCTTC. Protein: CASSRGDRGRGGYTF.